The source of this T cell receptor (beta chain) is a study of T cells and Merkel cell carcinoma outcomes. Details on this clone: Its matching antigen is unknown. Sequence at one end of the junction differs from germline and may be a read error.

Only in-frame clones appear in the TCRdb table, and some are missing; sequencing was by immunoSEQ multiplex PCR. The sample has roughly 15,000 clones, over 85% seen once. Study-wide points: Repertoire plus T-cell density reportedly predicted Merkel cell carcinoma outcomes.

The CDR3 consists of 14 residues. Germline V gives CDR1 MDHEN, CDR2 SYDVKM. This clonotype originated in a human donor with Merkel cell carcinoma. Sequences were obtained from tumor tissue from Merkel cell carcinoma. This sequence joins TRBV28 and TRBJ1-5, with 10 bases that match TRBD1. CDR3 bases: TGTGCTAGCACCCAAGGGACAGGGGAGAAGCCCCAGCATTTT. Amino acid sequence: CASTQGTGEKPQHF.